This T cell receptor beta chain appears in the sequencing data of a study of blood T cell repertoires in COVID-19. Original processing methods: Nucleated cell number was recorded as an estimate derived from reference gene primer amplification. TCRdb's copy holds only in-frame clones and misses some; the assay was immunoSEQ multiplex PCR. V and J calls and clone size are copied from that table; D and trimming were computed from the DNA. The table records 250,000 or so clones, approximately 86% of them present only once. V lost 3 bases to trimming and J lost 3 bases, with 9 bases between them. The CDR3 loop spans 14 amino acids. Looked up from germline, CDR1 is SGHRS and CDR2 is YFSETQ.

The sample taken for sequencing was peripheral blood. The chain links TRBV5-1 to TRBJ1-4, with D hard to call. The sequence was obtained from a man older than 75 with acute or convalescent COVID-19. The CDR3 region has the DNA TGCGCCAGCAGCTCGACATCAGCTAATGAAAAACTGTTTTTT. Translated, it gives CASSSTSANEKLFF.